This is a list of T cell receptor beta chains from one sample in a study of blood T cell repertoires in COVID-19. Measured with immunoSEQ multiplex PCR; TCRdb has only the in-frame clones, and not every one. The sample contains 95,000 to 100,000 clones, approximately 84% of which appear only once. Sequenced material: peripheral blood. Receptors were obtained from a woman aged 55-69 years with acute or convalescent COVID-19. CDR3s leave out the opening cysteine and the closing phenylalanine or tryptophan. Fields, in order: V gene, D gene, J gene, CDR3 protein. A D gene is named only where the DNA matches it firmly.

V gene: TRBV18
D gene: TRBD2
J gene: TRBJ2-1
CDR3 protein: ASSPEGLVYNEQF

V gene: TRBV19
D gene: NA
J gene: TRBJ1-4
CDR3 protein: ASSLSMRNEKLF

V gene: TRBV19
D gene: NA
J gene: TRBJ1-2
CDR3 protein: ASSIAQGGYGYT

V gene: TRBV7-9
D gene: NA
J gene: TRBJ2-3
CDR3 protein: ASSLTDTQY

V gene: TRBV3-1/TRBV3-2
D gene: NA
J gene: TRBJ2-1
CDR3 protein: ASSSAGEQF

V gene: TRBV18
D gene: TRBD1
J gene: TRBJ1-6
CDR3 protein: ASSPGGGWNSPLH

V gene: TRBV28
D gene: NA
J gene: TRBJ1-6
CDR3 protein: ASLGGLISPLH

V gene: TRBV2
D gene: NA
J gene: TRBJ1-5
CDR3 protein: ASSEALRGIGQPQH

V gene: TRBV5-8
D gene: NA
J gene: TRBJ1-5
CDR3 protein: ASSPLWGEWSNQPQH

V gene: TRBV11-2
D gene: NA
J gene: TRBJ2-5
CDR3 protein: ASSLVSFQTQY

V gene: TRBV28
D gene: NA
J gene: TRBJ2-7
CDR3 protein: ASVTGSSYEQY